The following is a TCR beta chain sequence with its context. This specimen comes from a study of blood T cell repertoires in COVID-19. As for the study in general: Samples came from the United States, Italy and Spain, spanning acute and convalescent COVID-19. The analysed material was cDNA or gDNA that came from T cells, B-cell-depleted T cells, or PBMCs.

V was trimmed by 4 bases and J by 8 bases, leaving 9 bases between them. The CDR3 length is 13 residues. Germline CDR1 is SEHNR and CDR2 is FQNEAQ (reference sequence). The table came from immunoSEQ multiplex PCR; TCRdb's copy has only in-frame clones and leaves some out. The sample consists of approximately 250,000 clones, approximately 83% of them appearing once. Sample: peripheral blood. The rearrangement joins TRBV7-9 to TRBJ1-6; maybe TRBD1 (6 bases). The receptor was derived from a woman aged 45-60 years with acute or convalescent COVID-19. This CDR3 reads CASSSGADSPLHF. CDR3 nucleotides: TGTGCCAGCAGCTCAGGGGCCGATTCACCCCTCCACTTT.